The clone carrying this T cell receptor beta chain is large by share. Trimming removed 5 bases at V and 1 base at J, with 2 bases between. CDR3 length equals 11 residues. The TRBV12-4/TRBJ1-2 clonotypes were amplified using barcode primers with ligated adaptors. TCRdb analysed the multiplex PCR reads with MiXCR anew, one entry per CDR3 protein. The table records around 1,000 distinct CDR3 sequences, 5% to 6.5% of them present only once. The specimen sequenced was naive CD4+ T cells sorted from blood. Subset defined: naive CD4+ T cells, CD4+CD45RA+CD25-. This receptor was taken from a female donor with breast cancer. V is TRBV12-3 or TRBV12-4 and J is TRBJ1-2; D is ambiguous. CDR3 DNA: TGTGCCAGCAGTCTTAACTATGGCTACACCTTC. Translated, it gives CASSLNYGYTF.